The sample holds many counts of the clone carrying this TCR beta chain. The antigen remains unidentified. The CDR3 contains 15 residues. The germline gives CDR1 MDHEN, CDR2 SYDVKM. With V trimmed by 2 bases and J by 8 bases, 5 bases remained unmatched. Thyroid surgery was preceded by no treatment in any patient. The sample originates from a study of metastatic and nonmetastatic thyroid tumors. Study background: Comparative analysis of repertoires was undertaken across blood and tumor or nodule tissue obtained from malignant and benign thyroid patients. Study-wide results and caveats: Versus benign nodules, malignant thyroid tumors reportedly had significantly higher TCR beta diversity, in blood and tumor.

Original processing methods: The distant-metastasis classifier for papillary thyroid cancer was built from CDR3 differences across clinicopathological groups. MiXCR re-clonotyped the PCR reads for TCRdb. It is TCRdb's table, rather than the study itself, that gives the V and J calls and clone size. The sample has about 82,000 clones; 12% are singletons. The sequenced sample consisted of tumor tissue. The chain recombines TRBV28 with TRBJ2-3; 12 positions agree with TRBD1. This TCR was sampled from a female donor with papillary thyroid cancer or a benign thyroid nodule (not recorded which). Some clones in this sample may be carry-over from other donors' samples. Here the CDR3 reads CASSLGGQGARTQYF. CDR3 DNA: TGTGCCAGCAGTTTAGGGGGACAGGGGGCTCGTACGCAGTATTTT.